This TCR beta chain was found in a study of radiotherapy plus CTLA-4 blockade in lung cancer. Assay used: immunoSEQ multiplex PCR; TCRdb lists only in-frame clones, some missing. In the table there are 9,500 to 15,000 clones, 84% of which are singletons. Comment on this clone: The antigen remains unidentified.

Participants had chemo-refractory metastatic non-small-cell lung cancer and were treated with focal radiation plus ipilimumab CTLA-4 blockade. The study, taken as a whole, reports: Increased serum interferon-beta after radiation also reportedly predicted response strongly.

The specimen was peripheral blood, collected from a patient treated with radiotherapy plus ipilimumab. The receptor comes from a human donor with non-small cell lung cancer that progressed on radiotherapy plus ipilimumab.

The chain's CDR3 is CASSKRGESYEQYF. The DNA of the CDR3 is TGTGCCAGCAGCAAACGGGGTGAGTCCTACGAGCAGTACTTC. The genes are TRBV7-2 and TRBJ2-7, with a tentative D call TRBD2 (5 bases). Per germline, CDR1 SGHTA and CDR2 FQGNSA. V shed 5 bases and J shed 1 base, with 12 bases lying between them. The CDR3 consists of 14 residues.